This T cell receptor beta chain was profiled in a study of control samples from healthy donors and cancer patients. The data were produced by immunoSEQ multiplex PCR, yet TCRdb's version contains in-frame clones alone and is incomplete. Found here are over 80,000 clones, 90% to 95% of them singletons; the top ten hold around 14%. Sequenced sample: blood. This sequence originates from a man aged 25-45 years in good health.

CDR3 coding DNA: TGTGCCAGCAGACCCAGACAGGCCTTTGATGAAAAACTGTTTTTT. It yields the protein CASRPRQAFDEKLFF. The chain is built from TRBV27 and TRBJ1-4; a weak D match, TRBD1 (6 bases). V was shortened by 6 bases and J by 6 bases, with 17 bases between the two germline ends. The CDR3 totals 15 residues. Germline V CDR1 and CDR2: MNHEY, SMNVEV (reference sequence).